This T cell receptor beta chain was observed in a study of T cell responses to AZD1222 COVID-19 vaccine. Recipients boosted at about 4 weeks or about 12 weeks are pooled. The CDR3 has 16 amino acids. Trimming removed 3 bases from V and 0 bases from J; junction bases left unmatched: 7. CDR1 is SGHDN and CDR2 is FVKESK in the germline V gene. TCRdb's copy holds only in-frame clones and misses some; the assay was immunoSEQ multiplex PCR. The repertoire holds over 150,000 clones, around nine tenths seen once, with roughly 0.98% in the top ten. This receptor was obtained from an adult who received the AZD1222 COVID-19 vaccine. The rearrangement uses TRBV14 and TRBJ1-1; 7 nucleotides align to TRBD1. The input for sequencing was peripheral blood, taken 28 days after the second AZD1222 dose. The CDR3 loop reads CASSHKQGTMNTEAFF. For the CDR3, the DNA is TGTGCCAGCAGCCATAAACAGGGGACAATGAACACTGAAGCTTTCTTT.